This T cell receptor (beta chain) originates from a study of CD8 T cells in ankylosing spondylitis. V lost 2 bases to trimming and J lost 2 bases, with 7 bases between them. The CDR3 has 13 amino acids. TCRdb analysed the 5' RACE reads with MiXCR anew, one entry per CDR3 protein. The sample contains 150,000 to 200,000 distinct CDR3 sequences, about 32% of which appear only once. This rearrangement joins TRBV12-3 or TRBV12-4 to TRBJ2-7; no firm D call. The material sequenced was synovial fluid, either unsorted or a sorted T cell fraction (not recorded which). The receptor was derived from a male donor with ankylosing spondylitis. This chain's CDR3 is CASSLLRPYEQYF. As DNA, the CDR3 is TGTGCCAGCAGTTTATTAAGGCCCTACGAGCAGTACTTC.